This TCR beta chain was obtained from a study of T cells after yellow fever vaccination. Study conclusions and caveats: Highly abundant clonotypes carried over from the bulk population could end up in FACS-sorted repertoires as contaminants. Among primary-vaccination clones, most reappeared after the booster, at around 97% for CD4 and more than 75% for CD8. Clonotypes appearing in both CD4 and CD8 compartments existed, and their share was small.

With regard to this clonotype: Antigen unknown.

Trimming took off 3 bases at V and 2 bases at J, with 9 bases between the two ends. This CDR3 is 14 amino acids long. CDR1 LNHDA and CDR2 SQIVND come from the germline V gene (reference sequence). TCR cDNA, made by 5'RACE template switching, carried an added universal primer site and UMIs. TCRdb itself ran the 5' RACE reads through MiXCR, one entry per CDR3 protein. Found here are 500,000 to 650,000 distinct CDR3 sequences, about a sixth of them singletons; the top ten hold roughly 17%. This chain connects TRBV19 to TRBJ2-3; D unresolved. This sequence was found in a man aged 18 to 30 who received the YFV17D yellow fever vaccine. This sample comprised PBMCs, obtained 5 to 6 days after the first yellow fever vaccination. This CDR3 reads CASSIDLATDTQYF. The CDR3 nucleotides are TGTGCCAGTAGTATCGACTTGGCCACAGATACGCAGTATTTT. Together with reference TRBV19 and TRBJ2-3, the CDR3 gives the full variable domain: DGGITQSPKYLFRKEGQNVTLSCEQNLNHDAMYWYRQDPGQGLRLIYYSQIVNDFQKGDIAEGYSVSREKKESFPLTVTSAQKNPTAFYLCASSIDLATDTQYFGPGTRLTVL.